This T cell receptor (beta chain) originates from a study of CD8+CD57+ T cells in acquired aplastic anemia. Across the whole study: Sorted CD4+ and CD8+ cells yielded DNA averaging around 3.2 ug. Healthy donor CD4+ cell samples had a mean of roughly 10 million reads.

Germline V gene lookup returns CDR1 LNHDA and CDR2 SQIVND (reference sequence). The CDR3 extends over 15 amino acids. Trimming left V 1 base short and J 3 bases short, with 13 bases between. TCR beta VDJ combinations and CDR3 sequences were profiled from genomic DNA. TCRdb reanalysed the reads using MiXCR and keeps one entry per CDR3 protein. The top ten hold less than 2.5% of the sample, which has about 62,000 distinct CDR3 sequences, roughly 58% seen once. A note on this clonotype: Antigen: not known.

Study results and limitations: Around 29 CD8+ CDR3 sequences were shared between patients and controls. No significant difference in CD8+ Simpson's diversity was found between patients and controls.

This TCR derives from a human donor in good health, serving as a control. The chain is built from TRBV19 and TRBJ2-7; the D gene is possibly TRBD1 (6 bases). The sample comprised sorted CD4+, CD8+, or CD8+CD57+ T cells (not recorded which) from PBMCs. This CDR3 is CASSIGGQGLYEQYF. In DNA form, the CDR3 reads TGTGCCAGTAGTATAGGAGGGCAGGGGCTCTACGAGCAGTACTTC. Combining the CDR3 with reference TRBV19 and TRBJ2-7 gives the whole variable domain DGGITQSPKYLFRKEGQNVTLSCEQNLNHDAMYWYRQDPGQGLRLIYYSQIVNDFQKGDIAEGYSVSREKKESFPLTVTSAQKNPTAFYLCASSIGGQGLYEQYFGPGTRLTVT.